A single sample gave rise to the 11 T cell receptor beta chains below, sequenced in a study of CD8 T cells in Susac syndrome. The RNA, 0.5 to 1 ug, was put through reverse transcription using random hexamers. TCRdb reanalysed the immunoSEQ multiplex PCR reads using MiXCR and keeps one entry per CDR3 protein. The table includes roughly 220,000 distinct CDR3 sequences, 94% detected once. Sequencing input: CD4+ T cells from PBMCs. These receptors all stem from a human donor with Susac syndrome.

Comments on this clonotype: Sequence at one end of the junction differs from germline and may be a read error. The chain uses TRBV27 and TRBJ2-7; D uncertain. The CDR3 spans 13 residues. The germline V gene encodes CDR1 MNHEY and CDR2 SMNVEV (reference sequence). CDR3 in amino acids: CTSSLSRPAEQYF. For the CDR3, the DNA is TGTACCAGCAGTTTATCAAGGCCGGCCGAGCAGTACTTC.

The CDR3 protein is CASSVYRGSGYEQYF. DNA for the CDR3: TGTGCCAGCAGCGTATACAGGGGAAGTGGCTACGAGCAGTACTTC. This chain links TRBV5-6 with TRBJ2-7, with 7 bases lining up with TRBD1. V lost 4 bases and J lost 3; bases outside the gene matches: 10. The germline V gene has CDR1 SGHDT and CDR2 YYEEEE. This CDR3 spans 15 amino acids.

The rearrangement links TRBV30 to TRBJ1-1, with D unclear. The CDR3 covers 12 residues. CDR1 and CDR2 from the germline V gene are GTSNPN and SVGIG (reference sequence). V lost 4 bases and J lost 13, with 19 bases in between. CDR3 sequence: CAWMRIDVGVFF. The CDR3 DNA sequence: TGTGCCTGGATGCGGATCGACGTTGGCGTTTTCTTT. The entire variable domain, with the rest obtained from reference TRBV30 and TRBJ1-1, is as follows: SQTIHQWPATLVQPVGSPLSLECTVEGTSNPNLYWYRQAAGRGLQLLFYSVGIGQISSEVPQNLSASRPQDRQFILSSKKLLLSDSGFYLCAWMRIDVGVFFGQGTRLTVV.

The chain combines TRBV29-1 with TRBJ2-2, with unresolved D. V dropped 6 bases and J dropped 6 bases, with 11 bases sitting between them. The length of the CDR3 is 12 residues. Germline CDR1 is SQVTM and CDR2 is ANQGSEA. The CDR3 is CSVFDQPGELFF. The CDR3 DNA sequence: TGCAGCGTCTTTGACCAGCCCGGGGAGCTGTTTTTT.

The rearrangement joins TRBV14 to TRBJ2-1, with D maybe TRBD2 (5 bases). Germline V gene sequence: CDR1 SGHDN, CDR2 FVKESK. Trimming took off 1 base at V and 14 bases at J, with 18 bases between the two ends. This CDR3 has 14 residues. The CDR3 is CASSQAVGASFKFF. As DNA, the CDR3 is TGTGCCAGCAGCCAAGCCGTGGGCGCTAGCTTCAAGTTCTTC.

The chain joins TRBV4-2 to TRBJ2-2; D remains unclear. Trimming pared 0 bases from V and 2 bases from J, leaving 13 bases between. The CDR3 length is 17 residues. The germline CDR1 and CDR2 sequences are LGHNA and YNFKEQ. CDR3 region: CASSQEKTALNTGELFF. CDR3 in DNA: TGTGCCAGCAGCCAAGAAAAAACAGCCTTAAACACCGGGGAGCTGTTTTTT.

This clonotype has just one count. This rearrangement joins TRBV19 to TRBJ2-3, with TRBD2 identical over 13 bases. Trimming at V came to 6 bases and at J to 2 bases, leaving 8 bases not matched to a gene. CDR1 and CDR2 from the germline V gene are LNHDA and SQIVND (reference sequence). The CDR3 is made up of 17 amino acids. CDR3 residues: CASRRLAGGLYTDTQYF. CDR3 nucleotide sequence: TGTGCCAGTAGGCGACTAGCGGGGGGCCTCTACACAGATACGCAGTATTTT.

This chain joins TRBV7-2 and TRBJ2-6; 7 bases map to TRBD2. This CDR3 has 18 amino acids. Germline lookup yields CDR1 SGHTA and CDR2 FQGNSA. V lost 5 bases and J lost 4; bases outside the gene matches: 14. The CDR3 loop is CASSPPRGRDLGANVLTF. The CDR3 DNA follows: TGTGCCAGCAGCCCCCCCCGGGGGAGGGACTTAGGGGCCAACGTCCTGACTTTC.

The CDR3 loop reads CASSLVSQGADNSPLHF. CDR3 coding DNA: TGTGCCAGCAGCTTAGTCTCACAGGGGGCGGATAATTCACCCCTCCACTTT. This chain links TRBV7-6 with TRBJ1-6, with 9 nucleotides matching TRBD1. With V trimmed by 1 base and J by 5 bases, 6 bases remained unmatched. The CDR3 consists of 17 residues. Germline V gene sequence: CDR1 SGHVS, CDR2 FNYEAQ.

V is TRBV20-1 and J is TRBJ2-3, with TRBD2 matching over 10 bases. The CDR3 spans 14 residues. CDR1 and CDR2 (germline): DFQATT, SNEGSKA (reference sequence). V lost 8 bases and J lost 4; bases outside the gene matches: 9. CDR3 nucleotide sequence: TGCAGTTACCTAGCGGGGGTCCCCGCAGATACGCAGTATTTT. Translating it yields CSYLAGVPADTQYF.

J is TRBJ2-1 and V is TRBV7-3; the match to TRBD1 covers 9 bases. J gave up 6 bases and V 5 bases, and 8 bases lay outside the gene matches. CDR3 size: 15 residues. Germline V gives CDR1 SGHTA, CDR2 FQGTGA. CDR3 bases: TGTGCCAGCAGCGGGCCGGGACAGGGTTTCAATGAGCAGTTCTTC. Amino acids: CASSGPGQGFNEQFF. The full variable domain, completed using reference TRBV7-3 and TRBJ2-1, is GAGVSQTPSNKVTEKGKYVELRCDPISGHTALYWYRQSLGQGPEFLIYFQGTGAADDSGLPNDRFFAVRPEGSVSTLKIQRTERGDSAVYLCASSGPGQGFNEQFFGPGTRLTVL.